This is a list of T cell receptor beta chains from one sample in a study of shared clonotypes between healthy human individuals. Produced via immunoSEQ multiplex PCR; TCRdb's table is partial and in-frame only. In the table there are about 490,000 clones, 75% to 85% of which are singletons. The specimen sequenced was PBMCs. The receptors were sampled from a woman aged 35 to 49 in good health. Some clones in this sample may be carry-over from other donors' samples. The CDR3 runs from the conserved cysteine through the conserved F or W. The D gene is left open where the match is weak. Clone size is given for some rows only: seen once, a few or many times, or a class if the clone is expanded.

D	V	J	size	CDR3	DNA
.	TRBV30	TRBJ2-7	.	CAWSVYMGGEQYF	TGTGCCTGGAGTGTTTATATGGGGGGTGAGCAGTACTTC
.	TRBV4-2	TRBJ2-1	.	CASSQGGGYPEQFF	TGTGCCAGCAGCCAAGGCGGTGGGTATCCTGAGCAGTTCTTC
.	TRBV5-4	TRBJ2-7	once	CASSPYSSSYEQYF	TGTGCCAGCAGCCCTTATTCGAGCTCCTACGAGCAGTACTTC
.	TRBV7-8	TRBJ2-5	once	CASSRQREIETQYF	TGTGCCAGCAGCAGGCAAAGGGAAATCGAGACCCAGTACTTC
TRBD2	TRBV5-4	TRBJ2-2	.	CASSSGTSPTGELFF	TGTGCCAGCAGTTCCGGGACTAGCCCCACCGGGGAGCTGTTTTTT
.	TRBV27	TRBJ2-7	.	CASSLQSPGLDYEQYF	TGTGCCAGCAGTCTCCAATCTCCGGGGTTGGACTACGAGCAGTACTTC
TRBD1	TRBV2	TRBJ2-1	.	CASSEGVGQGDNEQFF	TGTGCCAGCAGTGAAGGGGTAGGACAGGGAGACAATGAGCAGTTCTTC
.	TRBV28	TRBJ2-4	.	CASSPRGPDIQYF	TGTGCCAGCAGTCCCAGGGGCCCTGACATTCAGTACTTC
TRBD1	TRBV18	TRBJ2-5	.	CASSRQGQQETQYF	TGTGCCAGCTCACGACAGGGTCAGCAAGAGACCCAGTACTTC
TRBD1	TRBV9	TRBJ2-2	many	CASSRNRGSNTGELFF	TGTGCCAGCAGCAGGAACAGGGGTTCGAACACCGGGGAGCTGTTTTTT
TRBD1	TRBV19	TRBJ1-2	.	CASSTPDRGYGYTF	TGTGCCAGTAGTACCCCGGACAGGGGCTATGGCTACACCTTC
.	TRBV29-1	TRBJ2-3	.	CSVGGVVVTDTQYF	TGCAGCGTCGGTGGGGTAGTGGTTACCGATACGCAGTATTTT
.	TRBV10-3	TRBJ2-1	.	CAIGAAPDNEQFF	TGTGCCATCGGCGCCGCCCCTGACAATGAGCAGTTCTTC
TRBD1	TRBV7-6	TRBJ1-3	.	CASSLSGQGRNARVSGNTIYF	TGTGCCAGCAGCTTGAGTGGACAGGGGCGCAACGCCCGCGTCTCTGGAAACACCATATATTTT
TRBD2	TRBV18	TRBJ2-7	.	CASSPIGGGSSYEQYF	TGTGCCAGCTCACCAATTGGGGGAGGGAGCTCCTACGAGCAGTACTTC
TRBD2	TRBV5-4	TRBJ2-3	.	CASSLGGPLARKSDTQYF	TGTGCCAGCAGCTTGGGGGGCCCACTAGCGCGCAAGTCTGATACGCAGTATTTT
TRBD2	TRBV7-3	TRBJ2-2	.	CASSLTSRTANGELFF	TGTGCCAGCAGCCTGACTAGCAGAACCGCCAACGGGGAGCTGTTTTTT
.	TRBV5-4	TRBJ2-3	.	CASSRPREQRDTQYF	TGTGCCAGCAGCCGCCCGAGGGAACAGAGGGATACGCAGTATTTT
TRBD1	TRBV5-4	TRBJ1-2	once	CASSSARTGIHYGYTF	TGTGCCAGCAGCTCCGCCCGGACAGGGATCCACTATGGCTACACCTTC
.	TRBV28	TRBJ1-1	.	CASSLLRPLTNEAFF	TGTGCCAGCAGTTTACTACGACCCCTGACAAACGAAGCTTTCTTT
.	TRBV4-3	TRBJ2-7	.	CASSPGGPPYEQYF	TGCGCCAGCAGCCCAGGAGGGCCTCCCTACGAGCAGTACTTC
TRBD2	TRBV13	TRBJ2-3	.	CASSLGLAGVGDTQYF	TGTGCCAGCAGCTTAGGGCTAGCGGGGGTTGGAGATACGCAGTATTTT
TRBD1	TRBV27	TRBJ1-2	.	CASSSALDRANYGYTF	TGTGCCAGCAGTTCCGCCCTGGACAGGGCCAACTATGGCTACACCTTC